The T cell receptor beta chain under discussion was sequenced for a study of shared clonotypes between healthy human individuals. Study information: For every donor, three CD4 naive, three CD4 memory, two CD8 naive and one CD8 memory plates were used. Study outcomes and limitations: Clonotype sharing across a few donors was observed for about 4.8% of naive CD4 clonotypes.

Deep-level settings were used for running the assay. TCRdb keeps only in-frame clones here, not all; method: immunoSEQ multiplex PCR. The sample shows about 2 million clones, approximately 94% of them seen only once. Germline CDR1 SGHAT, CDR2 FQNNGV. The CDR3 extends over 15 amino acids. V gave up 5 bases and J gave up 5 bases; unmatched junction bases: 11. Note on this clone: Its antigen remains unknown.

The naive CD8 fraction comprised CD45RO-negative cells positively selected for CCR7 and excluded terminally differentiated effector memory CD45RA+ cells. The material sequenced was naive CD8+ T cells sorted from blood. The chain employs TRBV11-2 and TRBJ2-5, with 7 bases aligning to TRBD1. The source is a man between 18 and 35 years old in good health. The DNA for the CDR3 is TGTGCCAGCAGCCAGACAACAGGGGTAGGGGAGACCCAGTACTTC. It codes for CASSQTTGVGETQYF.